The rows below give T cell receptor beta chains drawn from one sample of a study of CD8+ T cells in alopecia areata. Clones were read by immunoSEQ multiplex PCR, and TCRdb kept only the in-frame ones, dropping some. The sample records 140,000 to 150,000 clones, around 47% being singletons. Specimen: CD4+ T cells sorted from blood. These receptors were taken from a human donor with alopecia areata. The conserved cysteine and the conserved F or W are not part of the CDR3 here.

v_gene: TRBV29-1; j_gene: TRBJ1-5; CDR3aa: SAGQTNQPQH
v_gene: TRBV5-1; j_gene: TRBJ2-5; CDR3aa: ASSTPTGPQETQY
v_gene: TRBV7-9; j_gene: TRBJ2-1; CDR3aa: ASSLDRASYNEQF
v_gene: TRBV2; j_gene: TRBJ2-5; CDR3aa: ASSGVAGELETQY
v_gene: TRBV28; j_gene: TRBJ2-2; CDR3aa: ASGRRGELF
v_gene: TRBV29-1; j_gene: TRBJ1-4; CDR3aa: SVTGRNEKLF
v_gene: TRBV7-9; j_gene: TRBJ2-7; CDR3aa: ASSYRVGEQY
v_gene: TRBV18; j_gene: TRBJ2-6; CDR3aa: ASSRPEANVLT
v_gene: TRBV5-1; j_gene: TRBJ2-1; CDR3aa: ASSLFGGRAVNEQF
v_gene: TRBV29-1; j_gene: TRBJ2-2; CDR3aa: SVGVHSNTGELF
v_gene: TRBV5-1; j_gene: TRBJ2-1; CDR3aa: ASSPIAGEEAEQF
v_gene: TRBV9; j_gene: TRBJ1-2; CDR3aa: ASSVAGDQNYGYT
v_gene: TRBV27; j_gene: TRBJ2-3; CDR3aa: ASSAWTSGRFGTQY
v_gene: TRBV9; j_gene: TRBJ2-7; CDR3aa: ASSVAGGPGTSGGYEQY
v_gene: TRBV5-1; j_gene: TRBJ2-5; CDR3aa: ASSFTGGADETQY
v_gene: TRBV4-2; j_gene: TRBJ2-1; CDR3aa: ASSQAGTGDNEQF